The present T cell receptor beta chain was sequenced within a study of blood T cell repertoires in COVID-19. The cohort comprised adults aged about 18 to 90 years residing in some 24 US areas. Per the germline V gene, CDR1 is SGHNT and CDR2 is YYREEE (reference sequence). The V and J ends lost 4 bases and 0 bases respectively, with 17 bases between them. This CDR3 is 17 amino acids long. The protocol was immunoSEQ multiplex PCR, while the TCRdb copy is restricted to in-frame clones and leaves out a portion. The data contain 200,000 to 250,000 clones, 65% to 85% of them singletons. The sample taken for sequencing was PBMCs or T cells enriched from blood (not recorded which). V is TRBV5-4 and J is TRBJ2-1; D perhaps matches TRBD2 (5 bases). The sequence was collected from a man aged 25 to 45 with acute COVID-19. The CDR3 DNA follows: TGTGCCAGCAGCCTGTCCCTGGCGGGTAGCTCCTACAATGAGCAGTTCTTC. It specifies CASSLSLAGSSYNEQFF.